The entry below gives a single T cell receptor (beta chain) sequence along with its context. Its antigen is unidentified. The source of the sample is a study of blood T cells in healthy people across ages. General observations from the study: Since the PBMCs were unsorted, naive and antigen-experienced cells could not be conclusively compared. Older individuals had lower TCR beta diversity per million T cells (the decline was roughly linear).

Primed by a sample-barcoded 5' primer and a J-beta primer mix, a second PCR proceeded for 7 to 11 cycles. Through a template-switch adaptor with 12 random nucleotides, each cDNA molecule received a tag. Each CDR3 protein is one row after TCRdb ran MiXCR on the 5' RACE reads. Among roughly 800,000 distinct CDR3 sequences, around 25% were seen once, and the ten largest hold roughly 3.1%. This CDR3 is built from 17 residues. Looked up from germline, CDR1 is SGHRS and CDR2 is YFSETQ. Trimming took 0 bases from V and 5 from J, leaving 19 bases between them. This sample also appeared in a second study, on T cells of mothers and their children.

This chain uses TRBV5-1 with TRBJ2-3; TRBD1 might be the D (6 bases). Sequencing input: blood. The origin of this receptor is a boy between 10 and 17 years old in good health. CDR3 nucleotide sequence: TGCGCCAGCAGCTTGGCCCGGGACACCCCCTTCAAAGATACGCAGTATTTT. Translation: CASSLARDTPFKDTQYF.